The 6 T cell receptor beta chains below all came from one sample that was sequenced in a study of circulating and synovial CD4+ cells in juvenile arthritis (dated by TCRdb to 2014 to 2015). To prepare the library, the immunoSEQ multiplex PCR assay was applied. TCRdb stores this immuneACCESS table with in-frame sequences only. Part of the clones is absent; in the studies checked, under half of the shortfall reflects unresolved V genes, and no reason is known for the rest. The sample yields 30,000 to 40,000 clones; around 95% were counted once. Less than 0.2% of the sample comes from the top ten. The source material was CD4+ T cells from blood. These receptor sequences come from a human donor with juvenile idiopathic arthritis.

The CDR3 sequence: CASSPLGGTEAFF. The CDR3, as DNA: TGTGCCAGCTCCCCTTTGGGGGGGACTGAAGCTTTCTTT. This chain joins TRBV18 and TRBJ1-1; D is possibly TRBD1 (5 bases). This CDR3 contains 13 residues. V gave up 6 bases and J gave up 5 bases, with 13 bases separating them. Germline CDR1 and CDR2: KGHSH and LQKENI.

J is TRBJ2-1 and V is TRBV7-3, with TRBD2 matching 9 bases. V dropped 3 bases and J dropped 4; count of bases not matched to a gene: 4. The CDR3 spans 15 residues. Germline lookup yields CDR1 SGHTA and CDR2 FQGTGA. Here the CDR3 DNA reads TGTGCCAGCAGCTTGTGGCGGGGGGGGTACAATGAGCAGTTCTTC. The encoded protein is CASSLWRGGYNEQFF.

The chain uses TRBV4-2 and TRBJ1-2, with 8 positions matching TRBD1. Germline V CDR1 and CDR2: LGHNA, YNFKEQ. This CDR3 is built from 13 residues. The V and J ends lost 4 bases and 8 bases, in that order; junction bases with no gene match: 6. In DNA, the CDR3 is TGTGCCAGCAGCCCCGGAGACAGGGGAGGCTACACCTTC. This gives the protein CASSPGDRGGYTF.

The V call is TRBV30, the J call TRBJ2-3, with 7 bases lining up with TRBD2. J gave up 0 bases and V 0 bases, and 3 bases lay outside the gene matches. This CDR3 is built from 15 residues. Germline loops: CDR1 GTSNPN, CDR2 SVGIG (reference sequence). The CDR3 sequence is CAWSVPGGSTDTQYF. CDR3 DNA: TGTGCCTGGAGTGTCCCGGGGGGAAGCACAGATACGCAGTATTTT.

The chain uses TRBV5-1 and TRBJ2-1; 10 bases are a match to TRBD2. Trimming took 7 bases from V and 2 from J; bases not matched to a gene: 6. CDR3 length: 15 residues. Per the germline V gene, CDR1 is SGHRS and CDR2 is YFSETQ. CDR3 sequence: CASSIAGGTYNEQFF. The CDR3 DNA is TGCGCCAGCTCCATAGCGGGAGGTACCTACAATGAGCAGTTCTTC.

This chain uses TRBV30 with TRBJ2-2, with 9 bases aligning to TRBD1. The CDR3 loop spans 13 amino acids. V dropped 4 bases and J dropped 4; count of bases not matched to a gene: 1. Per the germline V gene, CDR1 is GTSNPN and CDR2 is SVGIG (reference sequence). The CDR3 region has the DNA TGTGCCTGGACGGACAGGGGCACCGGGGAGCTGTTTTTT. The encoded protein is CAWTDRGTGELFF.